This T cell receptor beta chain was captured in a study of blood T cell repertoires in COVID-19. About the study: Whether acute or convalescent, the COVID-19 samples came from the United States, Italy and Spain.

Losses at the gene ends were 5 bases for V and 1 base for J; bases not matched to a gene: 10. This CDR3 is built from 18 residues. Germline assignment: CDR1 SGHVS and CDR2 FQNEAQ. In the source study's methods: The assay estimated nucleated cells by amplifying reference gene primers. TCRdb keeps only in-frame clones here, not all; method: immunoSEQ multiplex PCR. The V and J calls and the clone size are those of that table, but D and trimming were determined from the DNA. Of about 110,000 clones listed, around 90% are singletons. The origin of this receptor is a human donor in a cohort sampled during active COVID-19. This sequence joins TRBV7-8 and TRBJ1-6; TRBD1 agrees at 8 bases. Sequencing input: peripheral blood. CDR3 amino acids: CASSPKDQGASYNSPLHF. Written as DNA, the CDR3 is TGTGCCAGCAGCCCGAAAGACCAGGGGGCGTCCTATAATTCACCCCTCCACTTT.